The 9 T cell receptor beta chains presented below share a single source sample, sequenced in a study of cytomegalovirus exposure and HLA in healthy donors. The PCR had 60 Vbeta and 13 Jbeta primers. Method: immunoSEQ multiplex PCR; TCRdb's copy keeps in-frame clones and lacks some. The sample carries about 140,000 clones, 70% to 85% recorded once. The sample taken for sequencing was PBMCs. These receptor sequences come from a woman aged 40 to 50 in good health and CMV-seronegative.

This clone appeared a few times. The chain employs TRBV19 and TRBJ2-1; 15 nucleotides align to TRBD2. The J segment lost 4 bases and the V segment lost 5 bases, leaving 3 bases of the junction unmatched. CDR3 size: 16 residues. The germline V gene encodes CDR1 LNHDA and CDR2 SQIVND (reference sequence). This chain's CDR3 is CASSQGLAGGYNEQFF. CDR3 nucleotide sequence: TGTGCCAGTAGTCAAGGACTAGCGGGAGGGTACAATGAGCAGTTCTTC.

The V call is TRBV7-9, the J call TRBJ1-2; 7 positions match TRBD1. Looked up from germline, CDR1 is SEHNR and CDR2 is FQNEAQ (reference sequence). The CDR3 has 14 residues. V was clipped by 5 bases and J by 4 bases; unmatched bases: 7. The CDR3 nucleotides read TGTGCCAGCAGCCACTCGGACAGGCTCTATGGCTACACCTTC. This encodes CASSHSDRLYGYTF.

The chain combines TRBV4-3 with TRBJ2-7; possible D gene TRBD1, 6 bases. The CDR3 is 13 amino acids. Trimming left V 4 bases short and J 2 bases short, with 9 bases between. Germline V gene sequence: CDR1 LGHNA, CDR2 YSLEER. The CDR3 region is CASSLDSTYEQYF. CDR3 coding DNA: TGCGCCAGCAGCCTGGACAGTACCTACGAGCAGTACTTC.

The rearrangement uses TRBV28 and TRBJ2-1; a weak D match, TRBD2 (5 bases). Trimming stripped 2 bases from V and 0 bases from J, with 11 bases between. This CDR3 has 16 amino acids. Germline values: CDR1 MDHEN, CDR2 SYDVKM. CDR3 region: CASSLGGPSSYNEQFF. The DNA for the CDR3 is TGTGCCAGCAGTTTAGGCGGGCCGAGCTCCTACAATGAGCAGTTCTTC. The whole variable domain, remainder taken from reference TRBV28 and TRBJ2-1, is DVKVTQSSRYLVKRTGEKVFLECVQDMDHENMFWYRQDPGLGLRLIYFSYDVKMKEKGDIPEGYSVSREKKERFSLILESASTNQTSMYLCASSLGGPSSYNEQFFGPGTRLTVL.

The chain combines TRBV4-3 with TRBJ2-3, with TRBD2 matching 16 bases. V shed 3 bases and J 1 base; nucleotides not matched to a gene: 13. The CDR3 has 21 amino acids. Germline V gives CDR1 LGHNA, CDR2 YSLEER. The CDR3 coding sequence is TGCGCCAGCAGCCAGATGTACCCGGGACTAGCGGGAGGGCCTGGCACAGATACGCAGTATTTT. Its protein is CASSQMYPGLAGGPGTDTQYF.

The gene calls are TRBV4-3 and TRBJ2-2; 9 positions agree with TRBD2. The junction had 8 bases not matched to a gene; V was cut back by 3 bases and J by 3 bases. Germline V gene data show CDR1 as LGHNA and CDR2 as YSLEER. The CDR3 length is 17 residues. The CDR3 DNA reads TGCGCCAGCAGCCACCTTAGCGGGAGCGATTACACCGGGGAGCTGTTTTTT. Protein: CASSHLSGSDYTGELFF.

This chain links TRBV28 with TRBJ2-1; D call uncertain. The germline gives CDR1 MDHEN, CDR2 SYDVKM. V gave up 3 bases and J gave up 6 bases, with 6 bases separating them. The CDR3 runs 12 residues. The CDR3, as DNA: TGTGCCAGCAGTTTTTGGGCCAATGAGCAGTTCTTC. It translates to CASSFWANEQFF.

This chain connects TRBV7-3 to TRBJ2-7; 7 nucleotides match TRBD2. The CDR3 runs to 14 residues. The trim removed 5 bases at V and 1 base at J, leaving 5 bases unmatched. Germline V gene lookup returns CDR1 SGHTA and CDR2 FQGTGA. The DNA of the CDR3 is TGTGCCAGCAGCCCACCCGGGGGGTCCTACGAGCAGTACTTC. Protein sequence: CASSPPGGSYEQYF.

Here the CDR3 reads CASSIGQAYEQYF. As DNA, the CDR3 is TGTGCCAGCAGCATCGGACAGGCCTACGAGCAGTACTTC. The rearrangement uses TRBV4-2 and TRBJ2-7, with TRBD1 matching 7 bases. With V trimmed by 5 bases and J by 2 bases, 3 bases remained unmatched. Germline V gene data show CDR1 as LGHNA and CDR2 as YNFKEQ. There are 13 residues in the CDR3.